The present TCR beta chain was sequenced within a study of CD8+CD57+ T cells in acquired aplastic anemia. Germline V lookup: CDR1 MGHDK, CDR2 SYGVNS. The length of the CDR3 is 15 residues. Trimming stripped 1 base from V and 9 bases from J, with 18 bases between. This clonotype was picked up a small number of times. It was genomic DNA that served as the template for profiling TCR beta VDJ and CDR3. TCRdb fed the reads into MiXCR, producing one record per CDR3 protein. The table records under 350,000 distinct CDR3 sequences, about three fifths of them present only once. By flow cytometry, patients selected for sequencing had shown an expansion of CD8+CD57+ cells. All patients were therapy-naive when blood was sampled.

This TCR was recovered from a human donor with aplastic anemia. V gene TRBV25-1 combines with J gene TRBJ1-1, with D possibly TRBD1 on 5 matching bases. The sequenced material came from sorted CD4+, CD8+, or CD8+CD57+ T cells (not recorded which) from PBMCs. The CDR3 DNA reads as TGTGCCAGCAGTGAATTGAGTGGGGACCACCGTCAAGCTTTCTTT. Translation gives CASSELSGDHRQAFF.